One sample yielded the 24 T cell receptor beta chains listed below, sequenced in a study of blood T cell repertoires in COVID-19. Libraries were prepared by immunoSEQ multiplex PCR; TCRdb keeps only in-frame clonotypes and omits some of them. The data hold around 50,000 clones, with roughly four fifths observed a single time. Material for sequencing was peripheral blood. The receptors were gathered from a woman aged 80 or older with acute or convalescent COVID-19.

The chain uses TRBV5-8 and TRBJ2-4; 8 nucleotides align to TRBD1. Germline trimming cut 5 bases from V and 8 bases from J; bases unmatched to any gene: 9. CDR1 and CDR2 from the germline V gene are SGHTS and YDEGEE. The CDR3 covers 14 residues. The CDR3 DNA is TGTGCCAGCAGATCTCGGACAGGGCTGGACATTCAGTACTTC. This gives the protein CASRSRTGLDIQYF.

This chain uses TRBV27 with TRBJ1-2; TRBD1 agrees at 9 bases. The germline CDR1 and CDR2 sequences are MNHEY and SMNVEV (reference sequence). J lost 4 bases, V lost 3 bases, and 6 bases had no gene match. The CDR3 is 15 residues long. The CDR3 here is CASSLGGTGTYGYTF. In nucleotides, the CDR3 is TGTGCCAGCAGTTTGGGCGGGACAGGGACCTATGGCTACACCTTC.

J is TRBJ1-1 and V is TRBV30; D unresolved. The CDR3 length is 12 residues. CDR1 is GTSNPN, CDR2 SVGIG, per germline (reference sequence). Between the trimmed V and J ends, which lost 0 bases and 9 bases, there was a span of 11 bases. CDR3 residues: CAWSVRGIQAFF. In nucleotides, the CDR3 is TGTGCCTGGAGTGTACGAGGAATTCAAGCTTTCTTT. Together with reference TRBV30 and TRBJ1-1, the CDR3 gives the full variable domain: SQTIHQWPATLVQPVGSPLSLECTVEGTSNPNLYWYRQAAGRGLQLLFYSVGIGQISSEVPQNLSASRPQDRQFILSSKKLLLSDSGFYLCAWSVRGIQAFFGQGTRLTVV.

V is TRBV5-4 and J is TRBJ1-1; D is uncertain. V dropped 1 base and J dropped 4 bases, with 14 bases sitting between them. Germline V CDR1 and CDR2: SGHNT, YYREEE (reference sequence). CDR3 length equals 15 residues. Here the CDR3 DNA reads TGTGCCAGCAGCTTGTCTATATCGGAGGGCACTGAAGCTTTCTTT. This sequence encodes CASSLSISEGTEAFF.

The rearrangement joins TRBV11-2 to TRBJ2-3, with 8 bases lining up with TRBD2. Germline loops: CDR1 SGHAT, CDR2 FQNNGV. The CDR3 covers 16 residues. The V and J ends lost 5 bases and 0 bases, in that order; junction bases with no gene match: 7. The CDR3 loop reads CASSTRGGASTDTQYF. In nucleotides, the CDR3 is TGTGCCAGCAGCACTCGGGGGGGGGCCAGCACAGATACGCAGTATTTT.

The CDR3 here is CASSVEAGGTGELFF. In DNA form, the CDR3 reads TGTGCCAGCAGCGTAGAAGCGGGAGGCACCGGGGAGCTGTTTTTT. The chain links TRBV9 to TRBJ2-2; 9 positions agree with TRBD2. This CDR3 spans 15 amino acids. CDR1 is SGDLS and CDR2 is YYNGEE in the germline V gene. J was trimmed by 4 bases and V by 0 bases; bases with no gene match: 1.

The rearrangement uses TRBV5-1 and TRBJ2-1; TRBD1 agrees at 11 bases. V dropped 5 bases and J dropped 6; count of bases not matched to a gene: 10. Germline V gene data show CDR1 as SGHRS and CDR2 as YFSETQ. This CDR3 has 16 residues. The CDR3 nucleotides are TGCGCCAGCAGTACAACCGCCGGGACAGGGGGCAATGAGCAGTTCTTC. Translated, it gives CASSTTAGTGGNEQFF.

Written as DNA, the CDR3 is TGTGCCAGCTCAGGGGTCAGCAATCAGCCCCAGCATTTT. This sequence encodes CASSGVSNQPQHF. V and J are TRBV6-5 and TRBJ1-5; TRBD1 might be the D (6 bases). Germline CDR1 is MNHEY and CDR2 is SVGAGI. V gave up 8 bases and J gave up 1 base, with 9 bases separating them. This CDR3 spans 13 amino acids.

This clone was recorded only once. The chain has TRBV12-3 or TRBV12-4 and TRBJ2-1; perhaps TRBD1 as D (5 bases). The V end was cut by 6 bases, the J end by 9 bases, with 15 bases between. The CDR3 is 13 amino acids. The CDR3 is CASRIQGGGEQFF. The DNA for the CDR3 is TGTGCCAGCAGAATCCAGGGTGGCGGTGAGCAGTTCTTC.

This clone was counted only a few times. This chain links TRBV4-1 with TRBJ1-6, with 8 bases aligning to TRBD1. The CDR3 is made up of 18 amino acids. The germline V gene encodes CDR1 MGHRA and CDR2 YSYEKL. Unmatched junction bases numbered 8, after V lost 4 bases and J lost 0 bases. The CDR3 here is CASSRTGGRDSYNSPLHF. The CDR3 DNA reads as TGCGCCAGCAGCCGAACAGGGGGTAGGGACTCCTATAATTCACCCCTCCACTTT.

This CDR3 is CASSLQEAGELFF. The CDR3 nucleotides are TGTGCCAGCTCACTCCAGGAAGCCGGGGAGCTGTTTTTT. V is TRBV18 and J is TRBJ2-2; D gene ambiguous. The CDR3 spans 13 residues. Germline V lookup: CDR1 KGHSH, CDR2 LQKENI. Trimming took off 4 bases at V and 6 bases at J, with 9 bases between the two ends.

This chain links TRBV2 with TRBJ2-1; TRBD2 matches at 10 bases. The germline V gene encodes CDR1 SNHLY and CDR2 FYNNEI. There are 15 residues in the CDR3. V gave up 6 bases and J gave up 8 bases; unmatched junction bases: 10. The CDR3: CASRPVASGGYEQFF. The DNA for the CDR3 is TGTGCCAGCAGACCCGTGGCTAGCGGGGGTTATGAGCAGTTCTTC.

The chain couples TRBV29-1 to TRBJ2-1; 7 bases line up with TRBD1. Looked up from germline, CDR1 is SQVTM and CDR2 is ANQGSEA. The trim removed 5 bases at V and 6 bases at J, leaving 13 bases unmatched. The CDR3 sequence is 15 residues long. The CDR3 here is CSVRNPDRQGNEQFF. The CDR3 DNA sequence: TGCAGCGTTCGAAACCCGGACAGGCAGGGCAATGAGCAGTTCTTC.

The chain joins TRBV29-1 to TRBJ2-3; 10 positions agree with TRBD2. The CDR3 has 16 residues. The trim removed 4 bases at V and 7 bases at J, leaving 14 bases unmatched. CDR1 and CDR2 (germline): SQVTM, ANQGSEA. This CDR3 is CSVGTQREGRVNTQYF. The DNA for the CDR3 is TGCAGCGTTGGGACCCAGCGGGAGGGCCGGGTTAATACGCAGTATTTT.

This clone was counted once. The J gene is TRBJ1-2, the V gene TRBV10-2; D not certain. The CDR3 totals 12 residues. Germline lookup yields CDR1 WSHSY and CDR2 SAAADI. V was shortened by 6 bases and J by 10 bases, with 15 bases between the two germline ends. Written as DNA, the CDR3 is TGCGCCAGCAGCCCACGAATCCCAGACTACACCTTC. It is translated as CASSPRIPDYTF.

The chain uses TRBV27 and TRBJ1-2, with a tentative D call TRBD1 (6 bases). The germline V gene encodes CDR1 MNHEY and CDR2 SMNVEV (reference sequence). V was clipped by 5 bases and J by 8 bases, with 18 bases between them. The CDR3 length is 14 residues. CDR3 sequence (DNA): TGTGCCAGCAGTCGCAACAGGGTAGGGGACGGCTACACCTTC. Amino acid sequence: CASSRNRVGDGYTF.

CDR3 in amino acids: CASSPRVANSPLHF. The CDR3 DNA reads as TGTGCCAGCAGCCCCAGGGTTGCTAATTCACCCCTCCACTTT. The chain joins TRBV14 to TRBJ1-6, with a tentative D call TRBD1 (5 bases). Trimming cost V 4 bases and J 6 bases, with 10 bases left between them. The CDR3 length is 14 residues. CDR1 is SGHDN and CDR2 is FVKESK in the germline V gene.

The chain combines TRBV5-1 with TRBJ2-1, with 9 bases lining up with TRBD2. The CDR3 length is 16 residues. The ends lost 3 bases at V and 8 bases at J; junction bases unmatched: 12. Per the germline V gene, CDR1 is SGHRS and CDR2 is YFSETQ. The DNA of the CDR3 is TGCGCCAGCAGCTCCCCCTTAGCGGGAGTGACCTATGAGCAGTTCTTC. It yields the protein CASSSPLAGVTYEQFF.

The chain employs TRBV11-2 and TRBJ2-7, with D maybe TRBD1 (5 bases). Trimming pared 1 base from V and 1 base from J, leaving 8 bases between. The CDR3 is made up of 14 amino acids. CDR1 is SGHAT, CDR2 FQNNGV, per germline. The CDR3 sequence: CASSLARQSYEQYF. CDR3 bases: TGTGCCAGCAGCTTAGCGCGACAGTCCTACGAGCAGTACTTC.

The rearrangement links TRBV21-1 to TRBJ2-7; TRBD2, the table's D call, was not compared with the DNA. TRBV21-1 corresponds to a pseudogene. CDR3 size: 10 residues. As DNA, the CDR3 is TGTGCCCGGGGAGGTAGCGAGCAGTACTTC. As protein: CARGGSEQYF.

This clone has a single count. This chain links TRBV19 with TRBJ2-3, with 13 bases aligning to TRBD2. Trimming removed 6 bases from V and 4 bases from J; junction bases left unmatched: 4. The V gene's germline CDR1 is LNHDA and CDR2 SQIVND (reference sequence). CDR3 length equals 15 residues. The CDR3 region has the DNA TGTGCCAGTAGCCGTACTAGCGGGGGGGCAGATACGCAGTATTTT. It specifies CASSRTSGGADTQYF.

V and J are TRBV18 and TRBJ1-2; maybe TRBD1 (5 bases). The CDR3 is 13 amino acids. The ends were cut back, 6 bases at V and 8 bases at J, with 16 bases in the middle. Per the germline V gene, CDR1 is KGHSH and CDR2 is LQKENI. The CDR3 coding sequence is TGTGCCAGCTCCCCCGACAGTCCTCAGGGCTACACCTTC. This encodes CASSPDSPQGYTF. Using reference TRBV18 and TRBJ1-2 for the parts outside the CDR3, the full variable domain is NAGVMQNPRHLVRRRGQEARLRCSPMKGHSHVYWYRQLPEEGLKFMVYLQKENIIDESGMPKERFSAEFPKEGPSILRIQQVVRGDSAAYFCASSPDSPQGYTFGSGTRLTVV.

The V call is TRBV29-1, the J call TRBJ2-1; D not certain. The V and J ends lost 3 bases and 4 bases respectively, with 7 bases between them. The CDR3 runs 12 residues. Germline CDR1 reads SQVTM; CDR2 reads ANQGSEA. The CDR3, as DNA: TGCAGCGTTGATGACAATTACAATGAGCAGTTCTTC. Protein: CSVDDNYNEQFF.

V and J are TRBV6-5 and TRBJ1-1; 7 bases match TRBD1. The CDR3 is 12 amino acids. Germline CDR1 is MNHEY and CDR2 is SVGAGI. The J segment lost 8 bases and the V segment lost 5 bases, leaving 5 bases of the junction unmatched. The CDR3 DNA sequence: TGTGCCAGCAGTAGGGGGCGACAAGAAGCTTTCTTT. It yields the protein CASSRGRQEAFF.